This TCR beta chain was obtained from a study of cytomegalovirus exposure and HLA in healthy donors. Study summary: According to later analysis, the same platform produced the 100 to 150 validation and several hundred first-cohort repertoires. Study-level results: The study designated 164 TCR beta chains cytomegalovirus-associated. Per published reports, the classifier diagnosed cytomegalovirus status with high specificity and sensitivity.

This clone was detected only once. The antigen remains unidentified. CDR3 size: 15 residues. V dropped 4 bases and J dropped 2 bases, with 15 bases sitting between them. Per germline, CDR1 SGHRS and CDR2 YFSETQ. The data were produced by immunoSEQ multiplex PCR, yet TCRdb's version contains in-frame clones alone and is incomplete. The sample has roughly 90,000 clones; roughly 85% are singletons. The sequence derives from a man younger than 30 in good health and CMV-seropositive. Sequencing was done on a sample of PBMCs. This chain joins TRBV5-1 and TRBJ2-5, with a possible D match to TRBD2 (5 bases). Here the CDR3 DNA reads TGCGCCAGCAGCCCGGGCGCAGCGGTACAAGAGACCCAGTACTTC. Translating gives CASSPGAAVQETQYF.